Shown below are 28 T cell receptor beta chains from a single sample sequenced in a study of vaccination effects on CD4 cells after COVID-19. ViraFEST assay sequencing came after antigen-specific CD4+ T cells were expanded with viral peptide pools. Once cultured for approximately 10 days, the cells underwent separation to obtain CD4+ T cells. It was between March and December 2020 that the person had a SARS-CoV-2 infection confirmed by PCR. No cognate antigen is known for these TCRs. Sequencing used immunoSEQ multiplex PCR; TCRdb keeps in-frame clones, though not all of them. In the table there are about 24,000 clones, around 69% of which are singletons. The source material was CD4+ T cells from PBMCs cultured with SARS-CoV-2 spike peptides, sampled before COVID-19 vaccination. All receptors derive from a human donor who had a prior SARS-CoV-2 infection.

This clone appeared a few times. The chain joins TRBV24-1 to TRBJ1-5, with D possibly TRBD1 on 5 matching bases. Trimming left V 7 bases short and J 5 bases short, with 14 bases between. Germline CDR1 reads KGHDR; CDR2 reads SFDVKD. This CDR3 region has 14 residues. The CDR3 reads CATSHGWGDQPQHF. CDR3 sequence (DNA): TGTGCCACCAGCCATGGGTGGGGGGATCAGCCCCAGCATTTT.

The chain is built from TRBV4-2 and TRBJ1-4; 9 bases line up with TRBD1. Looked up from germline, CDR1 is LGHNA and CDR2 is YNFKEQ. V was pared by 1 base and J by 0 bases, with 6 bases of the junction left unmatched. The CDR3 totals 18 residues. The CDR3 protein is CASSQVWGQGATNEKLFF. The CDR3 bases are TGTGCCAGCAGCCAAGTATGGGGACAGGGTGCAACTAATGAAAAACTGTTTTTT.

This clone was found a few times. This chain links TRBV7-9 with TRBJ1-2; possible D gene TRBD1, 5 bases. Per germline, CDR1 SEHNR and CDR2 FQNEAQ (reference sequence). The CDR3 covers 14 residues. Trimming removed 1 base at V and 2 bases at J, with 8 bases between. This CDR3 reads CASSLDQGNYGYTF. In nucleotides, the CDR3 is TGTGCCAGCAGCTTAGACCAGGGCAACTATGGCTACACCTTC.

The CDR3 sequence is CASSLGDRQGNQPQHF. CDR3 bases: TGCGCCAGCAGCTTGGGGGACAGGCAGGGCAATCAGCCCCAGCATTTT. The V and J genes are TRBV5-1 and TRBJ1-5; 8 nucleotides agree with TRBD1. Trimming took 0 bases from V and 2 from J; bases not matched to a gene: 4. The CDR3 has 16 residues. From germline, CDR1 is SGHRS and CDR2 YFSETQ.

This clone has just a few counts. The V call is TRBV30, the J call TRBJ1-2, with TRBD1 identical over 8 bases. The CDR3 is made up of 11 amino acids. V shed 4 bases, J shed 8 bases, and the junction held 3 bases outside the gene matches. The germline CDR1 and CDR2 sequences are GTSNPN and SVGIG (reference sequence). The DNA for the CDR3 is TGTGCCTGGACTGCAGGGGGCGGCTACACCTTC. Amino acid sequence: CAWTAGGGYTF.

There are a few counts of this clone. The rearrangement links TRBV24-1 to TRBJ1-1, with 10 bases aligning to TRBD1. This CDR3 comprises 14 residues. V was clipped by 8 bases and J by 1 base; unmatched bases: 3. Germline lookup yields CDR1 KGHDR and CDR2 SFDVKD. The CDR3 DNA reads TGTGCCACCACCGGGACAGGGGCGAACACTGAAGCTTTCTTT. Residues: CATTGTGANTEAFF.

The chain joins TRBV18 to TRBJ2-2; no clear D gene. The germline V gene has CDR1 KGHSH and CDR2 LQKENI. V lost 1 base to trimming and J lost 4 bases, with 13 bases between them. The CDR3 extends over 16 amino acids. The chain's CDR3 is CASSPREFVITGELFF. In nucleotides, the CDR3 is TGTGCCAGCTCACCACGAGAGTTCGTGATCACCGGGGAGCTGTTTTTT.

This rearrangement joins TRBV18 to TRBJ1-1; D unclear. Trimming took off 0 bases at V and 7 bases at J, with 6 bases between the two ends. This CDR3 contains 12 residues. CDR1 and CDR2 (germline): KGHSH, LQKENI. In DNA, the CDR3 is TGTGCCAGCTCACCACCGACCCATGAAGCTTTCTTT. Its protein product is CASSPPTHEAFF.

J is TRBJ2-1 and V is TRBV5-5; 11 bases align to TRBD2. The J segment lost 5 bases and the V segment lost 2 bases, leaving 6 bases of the junction unmatched. Looked up from germline, CDR1 is SGHKS and CDR2 is YYEKEE (reference sequence). The CDR3 runs 16 residues. CDR3 in DNA: TGTGCCAGCAGCTTAACAGGGACTAGCGGAAACAATGAGCAGTTCTTC. This translates into CASSLTGTSGNNEQFF.

The chain has TRBV19 and TRBJ1-1; D may be TRBD1 (5 bases). The V and J ends lost 2 bases and 4 bases respectively, with 17 bases between them. The CDR3 consists of 16 residues. CDR1 is LNHDA and CDR2 is SQIVND in the germline V gene (reference sequence). The chain's CDR3 is CASSINLREGSTEAFF. In nucleotides, the CDR3 is TGTGCCAGTAGTATAAATCTCAGGGAAGGGTCCACTGAAGCTTTCTTT.

CDR3 region: CASSFAGQGGGEKLFF. For the CDR3, the DNA is TGTGCCAGCAGTTTCGCCGGACAGGGGGGGGGTGAAAAACTGTTTTTT. The chain uses TRBV28 and TRBJ1-4, with TRBD1 matching 10 bases. The junction had 8 bases not matched to a gene; V was cut back by 3 bases and J by 7 bases. CDR3 length equals 16 residues. The germline V gene has CDR1 MDHEN and CDR2 SYDVKM. Drawing the rest from reference TRBV28 and TRBJ1-4, the complete variable domain is DVKVTQSSRYLVKRTGEKVFLECVQDMDHENMFWYRQDPGLGLRLIYFSYDVKMKEKGDIPEGYSVSREKKERFSLILESASTNQTSMYLCASSFAGQGGGEKLFFGSGTQLSVL.

The table lists this clone with a few counts. The J gene is TRBJ1-1, the V gene TRBV2; D is perhaps TRBD1 (5 bases). From germline, CDR1 is SNHLY and CDR2 FYNNEI. The CDR3 extends over 16 amino acids. Trimming stripped 7 bases from V and 1 base from J, with 19 bases between. As DNA, the CDR3 is TGTGCCAGCATGGGGAGGGAGGGGCCCACGAACACTGAAGCTTTCTTT. Protein sequence: CASMGREGPTNTEAFF. Full variable domain (missing parts from reference TRBV2 and TRBJ1-1): EPEVTQTPSHQVTQMGQEVILRCVPISNHLYFYWYRQILGQKVEFLVSFYNNEISEKSEIFDDQFSVERPDGSNFTLKIRSTKLEDSAMYFCASMGREGPTNTEAFFGQGTRLTVV.

The gene calls are TRBV2 and TRBJ2-5; the D is unclear. Germline-derived CDR1 and CDR2 are SNHLY and FYNNEI. The CDR3 has 13 residues. V was cut by 3 bases and J by 5 bases, with 10 bases left in between. The CDR3 DNA is TGTGCCAGCAGTGACGTTGCGAGGGAGACCCAGTACTTC. It specifies CASSDVARETQYF.

The V and J genes are TRBV7-9 and TRBJ1-1; D perhaps matches TRBD1 (6 bases). Trimming stripped 5 bases from V and 3 bases from J, with 10 bases between. The CDR3 is 13 residues long. Germline CDR1 and CDR2: SEHNR and FQNEAQ (reference sequence). CDR3 protein: CASSPEGDTEAFF. The CDR3, as DNA: TGTGCCAGCAGCCCCGAGGGGGACACTGAAGCTTTCTTT. The full variable domain, in which reference TRBV7-9 and TRBJ1-1 provide the parts outside the CDR3, is DTGVSQNPRHKITKRGQNVTFRCDPISEHNRLYWYRQTLGQGPEFLTYFQNEAQLEKSRLLSDRFSAERPKGSFSTLEIQRTEQGDSAMYLCASSPEGDTEAFFGQGTRLTVV.

The chain recombines TRBV6-5 with TRBJ2-7, with 9 positions matching TRBD1. V lost 6 bases and J lost 9; bases outside the gene matches: 9. The CDR3 is 13 residues long. Per germline, CDR1 MNHEY and CDR2 SVGAGI. Here the CDR3 reads CASSRDREGLQYF. CDR3 coding DNA: TGTGCCAGCAGCCGGGACAGGGAGGGTTTGCAGTACTTC.

The chain links TRBV28 to TRBJ1-1; D perhaps matches TRBD1 (5 bases). CDR1 is MDHEN, CDR2 SYDVKM, per germline. The germline V and J ends were trimmed by 1 base and 1 base, with 7 bases remaining between them. The CDR3 is 14 amino acids. Written as DNA, the CDR3 is TGTGCCAGCAGTTTATATGGGGGGAACACTGAAGCTTTCTTT. Protein product: CASSLYGGNTEAFF.

This clone was recorded only once. This chain connects TRBV30 to TRBJ1-5, with D possibly being TRBD1 (6 bases). The V and J ends lost 0 bases and 4 bases respectively, with 7 bases between them. The CDR3 sequence is 13 residues long. Germline V gene sequence: CDR1 GTSNPN, CDR2 SVGIG (reference sequence). The CDR3 DNA is TGTGCCTGGAGTGTACAGGGTAATCAGCCCCAGCATTTT. It specifies CAWSVQGNQPQHF.

This rearrangement joins TRBV19 to TRBJ2-7; 9 nucleotides line up with TRBD2. Germline-derived CDR1 and CDR2 are LNHDA and SQIVND (reference sequence). V lost 3 bases to trimming and J lost 1 base; unmatched junction nucleotides: 4. This CDR3 is 15 amino acids long. The CDR3 nucleotides read TGTGCCAGTAGTATGTGGCGGGGGGGGTCCTACGAGCAGTACTTC. It specifies CASSMWRGGSYEQYF.

This clone was counted a single time. J is TRBJ2-7 and V is TRBV19; 13 nucleotides align to TRBD2. Germline V lookup: CDR1 LNHDA, CDR2 SQIVND (reference sequence). The junction had 8 bases not matched to a gene; V was cut back by 5 bases and J by 4 bases. The length of the CDR3 is 16 residues. The CDR3 coding sequence is TGTGCCAGTAGTCCTAAGGGACTAGCGGGAAGGTACGAGCAGTACTTC. Its protein is CASSPKGLAGRYEQYF.

This clone was observed a few times. V gene TRBV18 combines with J gene TRBJ1-1, with 8 bases aligning to TRBD1. The CDR3 totals 14 residues. Germline CDR1 KGHSH, CDR2 LQKENI. The V gene end was trimmed by 3 bases and the J gene end by 6 bases; junction bases not matched to a gene: 6. The CDR3 DNA follows: TGTGCCAGCTCACCGGACAGGGAGTCCTCTGAAGCTTTCTTT. Amino acids: CASSPDRESSEAFF.

The gene calls are TRBV14 and TRBJ2-3, with 7 positions matching TRBD2. The CDR3 loop spans 19 amino acids. The germline V gene encodes CDR1 SGHDN and CDR2 FVKESK. Trimming removed 3 bases from V and 1 base from J; junction bases left unmatched: 16. The CDR3 DNA reads TGTGCCAGCAGCCACCTTCCCGGACTAGATGCAATGGGCACAGATACGCAGTATTTT. Amino acids: CASSHLPGLDAMGTDTQYF.

This clone was seen only a few times. This chain uses TRBV10-3 with TRBJ1-1, with 10 bases lining up with TRBD1. V shed 7 bases, J shed 11 bases, and the junction held 7 bases outside the gene matches. The CDR3 has 12 residues. Germline values: CDR1 ENHRY, CDR2 SYGVKD. The CDR3 region has the DNA TGTGCCATCAAAGGGACAGGGGATGTTGCTTTCTTT. Translated, it gives CAIKGTGDVAFF.

This clone occurred a few times. The CDR3 DNA reads as TGCGCCAGCAGCTCGGTCAGGGGGGGGGAGACCCAGTACTTC. Encoded protein: CASSSVRGGETQYF. The chain has TRBV5-1 and TRBJ2-5; D possibly matches TRBD1 or TRBD2 (7 bases each). Trimming removed 3 bases from V and 5 bases from J, with 14 bases in between. This CDR3 contains 14 residues. The germline CDR1 and CDR2 sequences are SGHRS and YFSETQ.

This chain uses TRBV5-1 with TRBJ1-2, with 10 bases matching TRBD1. CDR1 is SGHRS, CDR2 YFSETQ, per germline. V shed 1 base, J shed 12 bases, and the junction held 6 bases outside the gene matches. CDR3 length: 13 residues. CDR3 coding DNA: TGCGCCAGCAGCTTGATGGGACAGGGGTATAACACCTTC. It encodes CASSLMGQGYNTF.

V gene TRBV9 combines with J gene TRBJ1-6; D ambiguous. The CDR3 covers 14 residues. V lost 3 bases to trimming and J lost 4 bases, with 8 bases between them. Germline CDR1 and CDR2: SGDLS and YYNGEE. The chain's CDR3 is CASSARRYNSPLHF. The CDR3 coding sequence is TGTGCCAGCAGCGCTAGACGGTATAATTCACCCCTCCACTTT.

This clone appeared a single time. The chain is built from TRBV7-2 and TRBJ2-7; 12 bases match TRBD2. CDR3 length: 18 residues. The V and J ends lost 5 bases and 2 bases, in that order; junction bases with no gene match: 13. Germline values: CDR1 SGHTA, CDR2 FQGNSA. CDR3 protein: CASSQIPGLAGGPYEQYF. CDR3 DNA sequence: TGTGCCAGCAGCCAAATACCGGGACTAGCGGGCGGCCCCTACGAGCAGTACTTC.

The V and J genes are TRBV18 and TRBJ2-1; TRBD2 agrees at 11 bases. The CDR3 runs 15 residues. Germline CDR1 and CDR2: KGHSH and LQKENI. Trimming at V came to 5 bases and at J to 4 bases, leaving 4 bases not matched to a gene. The CDR3 DNA sequence: TGTGCCAGCTCAACACTAGCGGGGGATTACAATGAGCAGTTCTTC. This encodes CASSTLAGDYNEQFF. Looking up the rest from reference TRBV18 and TRBJ2-1 gives the full variable domain: NAGVMQNPRHLVRRRGQEARLRCSPMKGHSHVYWYRQLPEEGLKFMVYLQKENIIDESGMPKERFSAEFPKEGPSILRIQQVVRGDSAAYFCASSTLAGDYNEQFFGPGTRLTVL.

Only a few counts were recorded for this clone. The chain couples TRBV15 to TRBJ2-1; TRBD2 might be the D (5 bases). This CDR3 is built from 17 residues. Between the trimmed V and J ends, which lost 1 base and 0 bases, there was a span of 13 bases. Germline lookup yields CDR1 LNHNV and CDR2 YYDKDF (reference sequence). This chain's CDR3 is CATSRGGSSSSYNEQFF. DNA for the CDR3: TGTGCCACCAGCAGAGGAGGGAGTAGCAGCTCCTACAATGAGCAGTTCTTC.